Shown below are 10 T cell receptor beta chains from a single sample sequenced in a study of regulatory T cells in long-lasting Graves disease. This sample's time point: newly diagnosed GD, antithyroid drugs for less than 3 months. Scientists built the TCR library using RNA that was extracted from PBMCs. Sequencing libraries for TCR beta were prepared with iRepertoire HTBI primers and Arm-PCR of CDR3 regions. TCRdb re-called the multiplex PCR reads with MiXCR, one entry per CDR3 protein. The table shows 410,000 or so distinct CDR3 sequences, with 14% to 15% occurring only once. This sample also belongs to another study, concerning T cells in Graves' hyperthyroidism and ophthalmopathy.

The input for sequencing was peripheral blood mononuclear cells (PBMCs), taken at new diagnosis, from a patient treated with antithyroid drugs. The receptors come from a woman under 40 with Graves disease.

As concerns this clonotype: Germline and junction disagree at one end, which may indicate a read error. The chain couples TRBV7-7 to TRBJ1-1; 8 positions agree with TRBD1. The CDR3 runs 17 residues. Germline values: CDR1 SSHAT, CDR2 FNYEAQ (reference sequence). The CDR3 DNA sequence: TGTGCTAGCAGCTTAGAAGACAGGGGCTACCCGAACACTGAAGCTTTCTTT. Its translation is CASSLEDRGYPNTEAFF.

At least ten counts were recorded for this clonotype. V usage is TRBV27 and J usage is TRBJ2-5; 7 bases are a match to TRBD1. Germline lookup yields CDR1 MNHEY and CDR2 SMNVEV (reference sequence). This CDR3 has 14 amino acids. Germline trimming cut 3 bases from V and 3 bases from J; bases unmatched to any gene: 4. The CDR3: CASSFGTDKETQYF. The CDR3 coding sequence is TGTGCCAGCAGTTTCGGGACAGATAAAGAGACCCAGTACTTC.

Concerning this clonotype: Just one base apart from a much larger clone, this may be a read error. The rearrangement uses TRBV12-3 or TRBV12-4 and TRBJ2-2; weak D call: TRBD1 (5 bases). The CDR3 loop spans 19 amino acids. V shed 6 bases and J shed 0 bases, with 23 bases lying between them. CDR3 nucleotide sequence: TGTGCCAGCAGCTTACCTCGGACAAGGGCGAGACCGAACACCGGGGAGCTGTTTTTT. It encodes CASSLPRTRARPNTGELFF.

This clonotype was detected only a few times. A much larger clone differs from this one at a single base, so this may be a read error. This chain connects TRBV18 to TRBJ1-1, with 7 bases that match TRBD1. Per germline, CDR1 KGHSH and CDR2 LQKENI. This CDR3 has 14 amino acids. DNA of the CDR3: TGTGCCATCTCAAGGGACAGCTCGAACACTGAAGCTTTCTTT. Its protein product is CAISRDSSNTEAFF.

On this clonotype: This may come from a read error, since a much larger clone is one base off. The chain couples TRBV24-1 to TRBJ2-3; D may correspond to TRBD1 or TRBD2 (5 bases each). Germline values: CDR1 KGHDR, CDR2 SFDVKD. The CDR3 extends over 16 amino acids. V shed 0 bases and J shed 4 bases, with 13 bases lying between them. DNA for the CDR3: TGTGCCACCAGTGATTTGCGGTCCGGGGCGGCAGATACGCAGTATTTT. Its protein is CATSDLRSGAADTQYF.

This clonotype has only a few counts. The genes are TRBV27 and TRBJ2-2; 7 bases agree with TRBD1. CDR1 and CDR2 (germline): MNHEY, SMNVEV (reference sequence). CDR3 length equals 15 residues. J was trimmed by 3 bases and V by 4 bases; bases with no gene match: 5. For the CDR3, the DNA is TGTGCCAGCAGTTATACAGGGGTTTACACCGGGGAGCTGTTTTTT. As protein: CASSYTGVYTGELFF.

This rearrangement joins TRBV3-1 to TRBJ1-2, with TRBD1 as a possible D gene (6 bases). Germline CDR1 LGHDT, CDR2 YNNKEL (reference sequence). Trimming took off 2 bases at V and 4 bases at J, with 14 bases between the two ends. The CDR3 runs to 15 residues. CDR3 in DNA: TGTGCCAGCAGCCAAAGGGGGGCCGATCTCTATGGCTACACCTTC. Its translation: CASSQRGADLYGYTF.

This chain uses TRBV2 with TRBJ1-4, with D hard to call. The CDR3 consists of 13 residues. The germline V gene encodes CDR1 SNHLY and CDR2 FYNNEI. Trimming took off 8 bases at V and 8 bases at J, with 15 bases between the two ends. This CDR3 reads CASGKERSEKLFF. In nucleotides, the CDR3 is TGTGCCAGCGGAAAAGAACGGTCGGAAAAACTGTTTTTT. Full variable domain (remainder filled in from reference TRBV2 and TRBJ1-4): EPEVTQTPSHQVTQMGQEVILRCVPISNHLYFYWYRQILGQKVEFLVSFYNNEISEKSEIFDDQFSVERPDGSNFTLKIRSTKLEDSAMYFCASGKERSEKLFFGSGTQLSVL.

This clonotype came up many times. V gene TRBV6-2 or TRBV6-3 combines with J gene TRBJ2-7; 7 bases line up with TRBD2. CDR1 and CDR2 (germline): MNHEY, SVGEGT. V lost 6 bases, J lost 3 bases, and 2 bases stayed unmatched. The CDR3 spans 12 residues. The CDR3 spells CASSQRDYEQYF. The CDR3 nucleotides are TGTGCCAGCAGCCAGCGGGACTACGAGCAGTACTTC.

This clonotype was detected many times. CDR3 in amino acids: CSARDVWLAGALNEQFF. CDR3 bases: TGCAGTGCTAGAGATGTGTGGCTAGCGGGAGCTCTCAATGAGCAGTTCTTC. The rearrangement uses TRBV20-1 and TRBJ2-1, with 10 bases aligning to TRBD2. The ends lost 0 bases at V and 6 bases at J; junction bases unmatched: 11. Germline lookup yields CDR1 DFQATT and CDR2 SNEGSKA (reference sequence). This CDR3 region has 17 residues.